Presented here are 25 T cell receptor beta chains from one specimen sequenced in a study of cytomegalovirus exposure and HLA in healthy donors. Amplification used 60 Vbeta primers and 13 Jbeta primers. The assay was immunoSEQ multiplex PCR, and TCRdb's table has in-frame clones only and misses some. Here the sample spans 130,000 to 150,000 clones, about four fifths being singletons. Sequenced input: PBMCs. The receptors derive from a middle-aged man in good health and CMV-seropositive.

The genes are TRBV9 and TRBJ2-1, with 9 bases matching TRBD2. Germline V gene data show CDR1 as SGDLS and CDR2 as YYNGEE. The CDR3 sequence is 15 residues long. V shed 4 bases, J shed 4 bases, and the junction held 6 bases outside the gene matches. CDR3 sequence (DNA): TGTGCCAGCAGCCCAAGCGGGGGGAATTACAATGAGCAGTTCTTC. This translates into CASSPSGGNYNEQFF.

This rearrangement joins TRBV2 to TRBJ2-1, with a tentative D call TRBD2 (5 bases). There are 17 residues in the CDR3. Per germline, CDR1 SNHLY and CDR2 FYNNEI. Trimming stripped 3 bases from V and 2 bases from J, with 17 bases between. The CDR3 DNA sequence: TGTGCCAGCAGTGAGATGGGGTCCCCGGAGGCCTACAATGAGCAGTTCTTC. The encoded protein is CASSEMGSPEAYNEQFF.

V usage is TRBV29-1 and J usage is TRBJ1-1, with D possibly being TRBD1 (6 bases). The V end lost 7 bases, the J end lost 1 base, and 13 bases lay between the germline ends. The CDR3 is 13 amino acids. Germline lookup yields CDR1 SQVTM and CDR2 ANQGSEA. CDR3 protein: CSATGLGNTEAFF. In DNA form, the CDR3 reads TGCAGCGCTACAGGGCTGGGGAACACTGAAGCTTTCTTT.

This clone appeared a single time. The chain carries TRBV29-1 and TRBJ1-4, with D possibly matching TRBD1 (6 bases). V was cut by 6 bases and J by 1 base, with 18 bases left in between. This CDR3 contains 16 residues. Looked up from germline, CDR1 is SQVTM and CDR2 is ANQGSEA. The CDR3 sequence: CSVFQGPGLTNEKLFF. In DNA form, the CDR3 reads TGCAGCGTGTTTCAGGGGCCAGGCCTAACTAATGAAAAACTGTTTTTT.

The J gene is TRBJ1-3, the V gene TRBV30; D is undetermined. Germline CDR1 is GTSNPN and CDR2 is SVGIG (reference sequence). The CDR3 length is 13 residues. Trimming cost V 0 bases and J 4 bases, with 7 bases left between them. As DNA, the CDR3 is TGTGCCTGGAGTGTAAATGAGGGAAACACCATATATTTT. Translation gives CAWSVNEGNTIYF. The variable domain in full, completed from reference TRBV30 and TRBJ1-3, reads SQTIHQWPATLVQPVGSPLSLECTVEGTSNPNLYWYRQAAGRGLQLLFYSVGIGQISSEVPQNLSASRPQDRQFILSSKKLLLSDSGFYLCAWSVNEGNTIYFGEGSWLTVV.

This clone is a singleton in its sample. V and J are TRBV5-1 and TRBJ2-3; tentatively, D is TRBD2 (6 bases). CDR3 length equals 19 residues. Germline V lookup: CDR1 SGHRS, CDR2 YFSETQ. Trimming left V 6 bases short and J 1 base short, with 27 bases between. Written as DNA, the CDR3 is TGCGCCAGCAAAATTCGGCTCGGGAGAAGCTATAGAGGCACAGATACGCAGTATTTT. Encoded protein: CASKIRLGRSYRGTDTQYF.

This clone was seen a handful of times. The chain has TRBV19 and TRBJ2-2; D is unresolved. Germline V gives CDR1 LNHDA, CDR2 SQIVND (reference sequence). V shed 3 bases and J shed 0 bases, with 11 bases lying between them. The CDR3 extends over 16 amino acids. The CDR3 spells CASSMVASPNTGELFF. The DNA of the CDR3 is TGTGCCAGTAGTATGGTGGCTTCTCCGAACACCGGGGAGCTGTTTTTT.

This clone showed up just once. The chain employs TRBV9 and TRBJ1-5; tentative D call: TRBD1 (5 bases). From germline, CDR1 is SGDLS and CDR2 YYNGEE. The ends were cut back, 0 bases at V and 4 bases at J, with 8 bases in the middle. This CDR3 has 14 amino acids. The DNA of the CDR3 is TGTGCCAGCAGCGTAGGGGGGGGAAATCAGCCCCAGCATTTT. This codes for CASSVGGGNQPQHF.

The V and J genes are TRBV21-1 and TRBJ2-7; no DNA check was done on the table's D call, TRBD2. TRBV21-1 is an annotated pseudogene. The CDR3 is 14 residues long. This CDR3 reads CASSRREGSHEQYF. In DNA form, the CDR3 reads TGTGCCAGCAGCCGCCGGGAAGGGTCACACGAGCAGTACTTC.

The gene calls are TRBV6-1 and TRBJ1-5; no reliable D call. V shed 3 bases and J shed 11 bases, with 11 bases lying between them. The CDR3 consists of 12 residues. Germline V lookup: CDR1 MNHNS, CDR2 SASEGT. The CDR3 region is CASSDIRTSQHF. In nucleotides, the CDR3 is TGTGCCAGCAGTGATATTCGAACTTCCCAGCATTTT.

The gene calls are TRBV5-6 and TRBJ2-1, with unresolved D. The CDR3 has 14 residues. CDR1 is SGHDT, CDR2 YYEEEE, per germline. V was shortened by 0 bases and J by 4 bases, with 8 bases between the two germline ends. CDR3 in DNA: TGTGCCAGCAGCTTGGTGACATATTACAATGAGCAGTTCTTC. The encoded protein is CASSLVTYYNEQFF.

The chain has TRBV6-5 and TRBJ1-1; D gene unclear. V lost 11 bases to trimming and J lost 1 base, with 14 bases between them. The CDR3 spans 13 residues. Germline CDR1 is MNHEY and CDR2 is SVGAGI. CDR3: CAAGPGKNTEAFF. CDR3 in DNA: TGTGCCGCCGGACCCGGGAAGAACACTGAAGCTTTCTTT.

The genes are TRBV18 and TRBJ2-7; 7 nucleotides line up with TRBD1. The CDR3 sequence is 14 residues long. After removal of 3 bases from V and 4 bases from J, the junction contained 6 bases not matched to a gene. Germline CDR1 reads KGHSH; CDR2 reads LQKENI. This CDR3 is CASSPPGRGYEQYF. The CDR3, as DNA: TGTGCCAGCTCACCCCCCGGCAGGGGGTACGAGCAGTACTTC.

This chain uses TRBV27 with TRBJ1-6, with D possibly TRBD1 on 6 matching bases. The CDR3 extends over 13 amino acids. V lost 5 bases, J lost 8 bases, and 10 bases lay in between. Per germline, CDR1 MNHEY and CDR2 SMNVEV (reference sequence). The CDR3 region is CASSTQGYSPLHF. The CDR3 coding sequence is TGTGCCAGCAGTACACAGGGATATTCACCCCTCCACTTT.

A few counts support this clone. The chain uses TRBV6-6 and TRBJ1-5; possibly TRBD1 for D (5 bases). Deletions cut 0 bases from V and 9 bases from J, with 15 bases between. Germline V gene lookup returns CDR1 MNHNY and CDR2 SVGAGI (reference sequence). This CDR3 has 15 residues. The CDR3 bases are TGTGCCAGCAGTTACTCATCCAGGGCGTCTAGGCCCCAGCATTTT. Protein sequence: CASSYSSRASRPQHF.

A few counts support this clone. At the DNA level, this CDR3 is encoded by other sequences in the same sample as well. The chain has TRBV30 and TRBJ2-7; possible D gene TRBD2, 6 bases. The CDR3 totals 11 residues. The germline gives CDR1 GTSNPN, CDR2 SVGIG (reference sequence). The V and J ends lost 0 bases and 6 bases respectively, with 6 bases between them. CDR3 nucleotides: TGTGCCTGGAGTGTTAGCGGCGAGCAGTACTTC. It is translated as CAWSVSGEQYF.

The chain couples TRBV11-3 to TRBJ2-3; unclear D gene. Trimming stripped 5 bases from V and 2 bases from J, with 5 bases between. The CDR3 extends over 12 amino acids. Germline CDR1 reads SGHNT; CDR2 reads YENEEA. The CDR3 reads CASSPITDTQYF. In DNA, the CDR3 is TGTGCCAGCAGCCCCATCACAGATACGCAGTATTTT.

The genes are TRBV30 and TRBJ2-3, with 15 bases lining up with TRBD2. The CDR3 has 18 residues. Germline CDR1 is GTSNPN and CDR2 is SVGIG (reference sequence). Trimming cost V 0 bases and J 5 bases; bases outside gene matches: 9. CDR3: CAWSVTRTSGGARDTQYF. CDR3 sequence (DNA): TGTGCCTGGAGTGTAACTAGGACTAGCGGGGGGGCAAGAGATACGCAGTATTTT.

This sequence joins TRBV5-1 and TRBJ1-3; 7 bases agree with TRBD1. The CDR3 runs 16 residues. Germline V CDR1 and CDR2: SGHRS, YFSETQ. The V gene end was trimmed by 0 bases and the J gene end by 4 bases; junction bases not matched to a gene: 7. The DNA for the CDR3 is TGCGCCAGCAGCTTGGAGGCCAGGGGGTCAGGAAACACCATATATTTT. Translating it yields CASSLEARGSGNTIYF.

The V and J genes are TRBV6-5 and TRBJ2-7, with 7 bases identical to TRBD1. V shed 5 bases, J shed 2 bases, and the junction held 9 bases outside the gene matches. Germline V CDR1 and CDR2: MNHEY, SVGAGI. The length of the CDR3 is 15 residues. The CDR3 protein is CASSRTPQGAYEQYF. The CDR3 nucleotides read TGTGCCAGCAGTAGGACACCCCAGGGGGCCTACGAGCAGTACTTC.

The CDR3 sequence: CASSEQGNQPQHF. For the CDR3, the DNA is TGTGCCAGCAGTGAACAGGGCAATCAGCCCCAGCATTTT. The chain employs TRBV6-1 and TRBJ1-5; D is ambiguous. The CDR3 covers 13 residues. Germline CDR1 reads MNHNS; CDR2 reads SASEGT. V was pared by 2 bases and J by 2 bases, with 4 bases between.

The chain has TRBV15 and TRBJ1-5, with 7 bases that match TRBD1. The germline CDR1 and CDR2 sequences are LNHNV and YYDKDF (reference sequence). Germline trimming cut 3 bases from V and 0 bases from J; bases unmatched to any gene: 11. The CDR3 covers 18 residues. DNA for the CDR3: TGTGCCACCAGCAGGTCCCGGGACAGCGACTATAGCAATCAGCCCCAGCATTTT. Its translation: CATSRSRDSDYSNQPQHF.

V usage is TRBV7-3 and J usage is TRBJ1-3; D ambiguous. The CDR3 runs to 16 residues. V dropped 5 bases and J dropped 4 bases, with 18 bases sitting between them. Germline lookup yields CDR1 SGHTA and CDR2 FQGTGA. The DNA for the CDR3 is TGTGCCAGCAGCGCCGACGGTCTGGCGGCGGGAAACACCATATATTTT. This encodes CASSADGLAAGNTIYF.

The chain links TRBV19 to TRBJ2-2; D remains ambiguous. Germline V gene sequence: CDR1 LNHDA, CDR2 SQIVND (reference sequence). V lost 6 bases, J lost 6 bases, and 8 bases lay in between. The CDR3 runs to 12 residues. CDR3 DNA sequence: TGTGCCAGTAGCTCTCTCCCCGGGGAGCTGTTTTTT. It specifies CASSSLPGELFF. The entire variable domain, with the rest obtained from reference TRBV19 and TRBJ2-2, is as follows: DGGITQSPKYLFRKEGQNVTLSCEQNLNHDAMYWYRQDPGQGLRLIYYSQIVNDFQKGDIAEGYSVSREKKESFPLTVTSAQKNPTAFYLCASSSLPGELFFGEGSRLTVL.

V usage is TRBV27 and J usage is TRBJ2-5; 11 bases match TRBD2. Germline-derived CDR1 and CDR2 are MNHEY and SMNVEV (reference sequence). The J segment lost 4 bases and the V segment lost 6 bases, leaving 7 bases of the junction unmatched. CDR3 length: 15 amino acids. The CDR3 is CASRALAGGRETQYF. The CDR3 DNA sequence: TGTGCCAGCAGGGCTCTAGCGGGGGGAAGAGAGACCCAGTACTTC.